This entry describes one T cell receptor beta chain. The sample comes from a study of PD-L1 blockade in urothelial cancer. Overall study: Males with urothelial cancer arising in the bladder constituted most of the roughly 30 patients. Blood analyses occurred 3 weeks (second dose) and 6 weeks post treatment start.

Unmatched junction bases numbered 10, after V lost 4 bases and J lost 5 bases. The CDR3 is 17 residues long. Germline V gene lookup returns CDR1 SGHRS and CDR2 YFSETQ. Time point specified: peripheral blood 6 weeks after treatment start. Patients suffered from locally advanced or metastatic urothelial carcinoma. Some clones are missing from TCRdb's copy, which holds only in-frame ones; the method was immunoSEQ multiplex PCR. The profile shows about 130,000 clones, about 84% of them singletons. Sequenced here: PBMCs, sampled around atezolizumab (anti-PD-L1) treatment. The rearrangement joins TRBV5-1 to TRBJ2-5; 14 bases match TRBD2. This TCR came from a middle-aged man with urothelial cancer. The chain's CDR3 is CASSDQTSGRARETQYF. The CDR3 nucleotides are TGCGCCAGCAGCGACCAGACTAGCGGGAGGGCCCGGGAGACCCAGTACTTC.